This T cell receptor beta chain emerged from a study of T-cell memory formation after mild COVID-19. MiXCR, applied by TCRdb to the 5' RACE reads, yields one record per CDR3 protein. The sample lists over 70,000 distinct CDR3 sequences; about 14% were seen once. Sequences were obtained from PBMCs or a T cell subset sorted from them (not recorded which). This receptor was taken from a man younger than 35 who had mild COVID-19 (a few samples of this study predate the infection). Cell type and time point are not known.

CDR3 nucleotide sequence: TGTGCCAGCAGAGGGAGGACACCGTACGGGGAGCTGTTTTTT. Translated: CASRGRTPYGELFF. The rearrangement links TRBV28 to TRBJ2-2, with D perhaps TRBD2 (6 bases). Deletions cut 6 bases from V and 7 bases from J, with 15 bases between. Looked up from germline, CDR1 is MDHEN and CDR2 is SYDVKM. The CDR3 loop spans 14 amino acids.